A selection of T cell receptor beta chains follows, all from one sample in a study of blood T cell repertoires in COVID-19. Sequenced by immunoSEQ multiplex PCR; TCRdb stores in-frame clones only, minus some. Of about 100,000 clones in the sample, about 90% were seen once. Sequencing was done on a sample of peripheral blood. These receptors all come from an elderly man with acute or convalescent COVID-19. CDR3s include the opening cysteine and the closing phenylalanine or tryptophan. D genes are given only for firm matches. Only some rows state a clone size, as once, few, many or a class for expanded clones.

J | size | V | D | CDR3 | DNA
TRBJ1-4 | NA | TRBV30 | NA | CAWNGGGEKLFF | TGTGCCTGGAACGGGGGGGGTGAAAAACTGTTTTTT
TRBJ2-3 | few | TRBV4-3 | NA | CASSQDGLASADTQYF | TGCGCCAGCAGCCAAGATGGGCTAGCCTCTGCAGATACGCAGTATTTT
TRBJ2-7 | NA | TRBV7-9 | NA | CASSLIQASEQYF | TGTGCCAGCAGCTTAATTCAGGCTTCCGAGCAGTACTTC
TRBJ1-2 | NA | TRBV10-3 | TRBD1 | CAISPGTGGGYGYTF | TGTGCCATCAGCCCCGGGACAGGTGGAGGTTATGGCTACACCTTC
TRBJ2-1 | NA | TRBV29-1 | TRBD2 | CSVESSGRTEQFF | TGCAGCGTTGAGTCTAGCGGGAGGACTGAGCAGTTCTTC
TRBJ1-4 | NA | TRBV30 | NA | CAWRSGGQEKLFF | TGTGCCTGGAGGAGCGGGGGGCAAGAAAAACTGTTTTTT
TRBJ2-2 | NA | TRBV5-6 | TRBD1 | CASSSPGQPRTGELFF | TGTGCCAGCAGCTCTCCGGGACAGCCAAGGACCGGGGAGCTGTTTTTT
TRBJ1-5 | NA | TRBV6-2/TRBV6-3 | NA | CASSYLSSNQPQHF | TGTGCCAGCAGTTACTTGAGTAGCAATCAGCCCCAGCATTTT
TRBJ2-7 | NA | TRBV6-5 | TRBD2 | CASTPAGPYEQYF | TGTGCCAGCACCCCAGCGGGACCCTACGAGCAGTACTTC
TRBJ1-1 | NA | TRBV12-3/TRBV12-4 | NA | CASRTAENTEAFF | TGTGCCAGCAGGACAGCAGAGAACACTGAAGCTTTCTTT
TRBJ1-2 | NA | TRBV7-9 | NA | CASSSGSPYGYTF | TGTGCCAGCAGCTCAGGGTCCCCTTATGGCTACACCTTC
TRBJ2-7 | NA | TRBV10-3 | TRBD1 | CAISAADRGDYEQYF | TGTGCCATCAGCGCCGCAGACAGGGGCGACTACGAGCAGTACTTC
TRBJ1-4 | NA | TRBV10-3 | TRBD1 | CAISPGTGDGNEKLFF | TGTGCCATCAGTCCCGGGACAGGGGACGGAAATGAAAAACTGTTTTTT
TRBJ1-4 | once | TRBV5-6 | NA | CASSPNTGRAEKLFF | TGTGCCAGCAGCCCCAACACGGGGAGGGCTGAAAAACTGTTTTTT
TRBJ1-3 | NA | TRBV29-1 | TRBD1 | CSVVGQDGNTIYF | TGCAGCGTCGTTGGACAGGATGGAAACACCATATATTTT
TRBJ1-3 | NA | TRBV11-2 | NA | CASSPLHGSGNTIYF | TGTGCCAGCAGCCCCCTCCACGGCTCTGGAAACACCATATATTTT
TRBJ1-4 | NA | TRBV11-2 | NA | CASSSVPTEKLFF | TGTGCCAGCAGCTCAGTTCCCACCGAAAAACTGTTTTTT
TRBJ1-1 | NA | TRBV3-1/TRBV3-2 | NA | CASSQQTPNTEAFF | TGTGCCAGCAGCCAGCAGACACCGAACACTGAAGCTTTCTTT
TRBJ1-2 | once | TRBV10-3 | NA | CAISESAGSGYTF | TGTGCCATCAGTGAGTCGGCGGGGAGTGGCTACACCTTC
TRBJ1-2 | NA | TRBV5-6 | TRBD1 | CASSLDRVGYTF | TGTGCCAGCAGCCTGGACAGGGTTGGCTACACCTTC
TRBJ1-1 | few | TRBV5-4 | NA | CASRKEQGLLDTEAFF | TGTGCCAGCAGAAAAGAACAGGGTTTGTTGGACACTGAAGCTTTCTTT
TRBJ1-1 | once | TRBV19 | NA | CASSIQGANTEAFF | TGTGCCAGTAGTATCCAGGGCGCGAACACTGAAGCTTTCTTT
TRBJ1-1 | NA | TRBV18 | TRBD1 | CASSWGQGVLNTEAFF | TGTGCCAGCTCATGGGGACAGGGGGTACTGAACACTGAAGCTTTCTTT
TRBJ2-1 | NA | TRBV3-1/TRBV3-2 | NA | CASSQVKAASSYNEQFF | TGTGCCAGCAGCCAAGTCAAAGCAGCGAGCTCCTACAATGAGCAGTTCTTC
TRBJ1-4 | few | TRBV5-4 | TRBD1 | CASSLTGALGEKLFF | TGTGCCAGCAGCTTGACAGGGGCGCTGGGTGAAAAACTGTTTTTT
TRBJ1-2 | NA | TRBV7-2 | NA | CASSPQGNYGYTF | TGTGCCAGCAGCCCTCAGGGTAACTATGGCTACACCTTC
TRBJ2-1 | NA | TRBV3-1/TRBV3-2 | TRBD1 | CASSPLRTGVALTSSYNEQFF | TGTGCCAGCAGCCCCCTTCGGACAGGGGTCGCCCTCACGAGCTCCTACAATGAGCAGTTCTTC
TRBJ1-1 | NA | TRBV5-5 | NA | CASSLWTGTTEAFF | TGTGCCAGCAGCTTGTGGACGGGAACGACTGAAGCTTTCTTT